In its sample, the clone carrying this T cell receptor beta chain was seen many times. All donors comprised healthy Caucasians. The V end was cut by 6 bases, the J end by 5 bases, with 17 bases between. Germline loops: CDR1 SGHTA, CDR2 FQGNSA. CDR3 length: 15 amino acids. A single record per CDR3 protein comes from TCRdb applying MiXCR to the 5' RACE reads. Of approximately 700,000 distinct CDR3 sequences in the sample, approximately 6% are singletons; the top ten hold roughly 2%. This sample stems from a study of identical twins. The sequenced material came from naive T cells sorted from blood. The receptor was derived from a man between 18 and 35 years old in good health. The chain links TRBV7-2 to TRBJ2-1; a weak D match, TRBD2 (6 bases). Here the CDR3 DNA reads TGTGCCAGCAGGCTAGCATCTAGCGCTAACAATGAGCAGTTCTTC. It is translated as CASRLASSANNEQFF.